Listed below are T cell receptor beta chains from one sample, sequenced in a study of lymphopenia after photon versus proton radiotherapy. Repertoires were generated with immunoSEQ multiplex PCR, while TCRdb's copy carries only in-frame clones and drops some. The repertoire consists of 75,000 to 95,000 clones, with around four fifths occurring once and the leading ten covering about 1.3%. The sample in question was peripheral blood, obtained from a patient treated with proton-based radiotherapy. The receptors derive from a man in his fifties or sixties with pancreatic cancer. Each CDR3 is given with its conserved first and last residue. The order of the fields is J gene, D gene, V gene, clone size, CDR3 protein, CDR3 DNA. The D gene is left open where the match is weak. Size is omitted from some rows. Given values are once, few, many or a class for expanded clones.

TRBJ2-2	-	TRBV19	once	CASSISPGLPNTGELFF	TGTGCCAGTAGTATATCGCCGGGACTTCCGAACACCGGGGAGCTGTTTTTT
TRBJ2-4	-	TRBV5-1	-	CASSLDSKNIQYF	TGCGCCAGCAGCTTGGACAGCAAAAACATTCAGTACTTC
TRBJ2-3	-	TRBV18	-	CASSPQGPGTDTQYF	TGTGCCAGCTCACCCCAGGGCCCAGGGACAGATACGCAGTATTTT
TRBJ2-1	TRBD2	TRBV2	-	CASSVVGLVEQFF	TGTGCCAGCAGTGTTGTGGGACTAGTTGAGCAGTTCTTC
TRBJ2-2	TRBD2	TRBV7-9	-	CASSPAGVDTGELFF	TGTGCCAGCAGTCCAGCGGGAGTAGATACCGGGGAGCTGTTTTTT
TRBJ1-5	TRBD1	TRBV19	-	CASSLGQVYQPQHF	TGTGCCAGTAGTCTGGGACAGGTTTATCAGCCCCAGCATTTT
TRBJ1-5	-	TRBV19	-	CASSIEHGSYSNQPQHF	TGTGCCAGTAGTATTGAGCACGGCAGCTATAGCAATCAGCCCCAGCATTTT
TRBJ2-5	-	TRBV7-8	-	CASSPGIQETQYF	TGTGCCAGCAGCCCCGGGATCCAAGAGACCCAGTACTTC
TRBJ1-4	-	TRBV6-1	-	CASSEVEANEKLFF	TGTGCCAGCAGTGAAGTTGAGGCGAATGAAAAACTGTTTTTT
TRBJ2-1	-	TRBV7-9	-	CASSLAVSSYNEQFF	TGTGCCAGCAGCTTAGCGGTGAGCTCCTACAATGAGCAGTTCTTC
TRBJ2-7	-	TRBV30	few	CALGPGYEQYF	TGTGCCTTGGGACCAGGCTACGAGCAGTACTTC
TRBJ2-7	-	TRBV14	-	CASSQSLGAGSSYEQYF	TGTGCCAGCAGCCAATCCCTGGGGGCGGGGAGCTCCTACGAGCAGTACTTC
TRBJ2-5	TRBD2	TRBV25-1	-	CASSELTSGSTKTQYF	TGTGCCAGCAGTGAATTGACTAGCGGGAGTACGAAGACCCAGTACTTC
TRBJ1-1	-	TRBV18	-	CASSPQVQRAATEAFF	TGTGCCAGCTCACCACAGGTTCAGAGGGCCGCCACTGAAGCTTTCTTT
TRBJ2-2	-	TRBV7-2	-	CASSKQGYTGELFF	TGTGCCAGCAGCAAACAGGGTTACACCGGGGAGCTGTTTTTT
TRBJ2-3	-	TRBV18	-	CASSPGRGADTQYF	TGTGCCAGCTCCCCGGGCCGAGGCGCAGATACGCAGTATTTT
TRBJ1-1	-	TRBV30	-	CAWSAGILQNTEAFF	TGTGCCTGGAGTGCGGGAATCTTACAGAACACTGAAGCTTTCTTT
TRBJ2-7	TRBD2	TRBV2	-	CASKYREGDYEQYF	TGTGCCAGCAAATACCGGGAGGGAGACTACGAGCAGTACTTC
TRBJ2-1	-	TRBV7-2	-	CARVMERKGRDNEQFF	TGTGCCAGGGTCATGGAGCGGAAGGGAAGGGACAATGAGCAGTTCTTC
TRBJ1-5	-	TRBV9	-	CASSGGYSNQPQHF	TGTGCCAGCAGCGGAGGTTATAGCAATCAGCCCCAGCATTTT
TRBJ2-6	-	TRBV5-4	-	CASSGGHLGAGANVLTF	TGTGCCAGCAGCGGGGGACACCTCGGCGCTGGGGCCAACGTCCTGACTTTC
TRBJ2-7	TRBD1	TRBV30	-	CAWSPNRGYEQYF	TGTGCCTGGAGTCCTAACAGGGGCTACGAGCAGTACTTC
TRBJ2-1	TRBD2	TRBV30	-	CAWSVVAGDYNEQFF	TGTGCCTGGAGTGTAGTAGCGGGAGACTACAATGAGCAGTTCTTC
TRBJ1-4	-	TRBV4-3	-	CASSQEGDGKNEKLFF	TGCGCCAGCAGCCAAGAAGGGGACGGAAAAAATGAAAAACTGTTTTTT
TRBJ2-7	-	TRBV2	-	CASSVVQVNYEQYF	TGTGCCAGCAGCGTCGTACAGGTTAACTACGAGCAGTACTTC
TRBJ2-7	-	TRBV29-1	-	CSVEAGPSYEQYF	TGCAGCGTTGAGGCCGGGCCTTCCTACGAGCAGTACTTC
TRBJ2-7	TRBD2	TRBV5-6	-	CASSLAGSGRFYEQYF	TGTGCCAGCAGCTTGGCTGGTAGCGGGAGATTCTACGAGCAGTACTTC
TRBJ2-2	TRBD2	TRBV27	-	CASSFGRATGELFF	TGTGCCAGCAGTTTTGGGAGGGCCACCGGGGAGCTGTTTTTT
TRBJ1-5	-	TRBV6-5	-	CASRDTGSYQPQHF	TGTGCCAGCAGGGATACAGGGTCCTATCAGCCCCAGCATTTT
TRBJ2-3	-	TRBV9	-	CASSNPGKDTQYF	TGTGCCAGCAGCAACCCAGGGAAAGATACGCAGTATTTT
TRBJ2-7	TRBD2	TRBV14	-	CASSQQKTSGSHEQYF	TGTGCCAGCAGCCAACAAAAGACTAGCGGGAGCCACGAGCAGTACTTC
TRBJ1-3	-	TRBV28	-	CASSLWASGVLLNTIYF	TGTGCCAGCAGTTTATGGGCGAGCGGGGTCCTTTTAAACACCATATATTTT
TRBJ1-1	-	TRBV18	few	CASSPGGHKNTEAFF	TGTGCCAGCTCACCAGGCGGACATAAGAACACTGAAGCTTTCTTT
TRBJ2-2	-	TRBV6-5	-	CASSYSGGFGELFF	TGTGCCAGCAGTTACTCTGGGGGCTTCGGGGAGCTGTTTTTT
TRBJ1-2	-	TRBV28	-	CASSTGVGYGYTF	TGTGCCAGCAGTACCGGGGTTGGATATGGCTACACCTTC
TRBJ2-7	TRBD2	TRBV5-1	-	CASSLTGTRGYEQYF	TGCGCCAGCAGCTTGACCGGGACTAGAGGCTACGAGCAGTACTTC
TRBJ2-1	-	TRBV7-9	-	CASNYLSGYNEQFF	TGTGCCTCCAACTACCTTTCTGGATACAATGAGCAGTTCTTC
TRBJ2-1	-	TRBV11-2	-	CASSLPSTANNEQFF	TGTGCCAGCAGCTTACCCTCGACAGCTAACAATGAGCAGTTCTTC
TRBJ2-5	-	TRBV11-2	-	CASSSLSETQYF	TGTGCCAGCAGCTCCCTCAGTGAGACCCAGTACTTC
TRBJ2-3	-	TRBV19	-	CASSRASTDTQYF	TGTGCCAGTAGTAGGGCTAGCACAGATACGCAGTATTTT
TRBJ2-7	TRBD2	TRBV6-6	-	CATQGGLRVEQYF	TGTGCCACCCAGGGAGGGTTAAGGGTCGAGCAGTACTTC
TRBJ2-5	TRBD1	TRBV7-6	-	CASSLIGQGETQYF	TGTGCCAGCAGCTTAATTGGACAGGGTGAGACCCAGTACTTC
TRBJ2-1	-	TRBV19	once	CASSLIDGTYNEQFF	TGTGCCAGTAGTCTGATTGACGGAACCTACAATGAGCAGTTCTTC
TRBJ1-2	-	TRBV2	few	CASSESGGYTF	TGTGCCAGCAGTGAATCGGGAGGCTACACCTTC
TRBJ1-1	-	TRBV30	-	CAWTLNTEAFF	TGTGCCTGGACTCTGAACACTGAAGCTTTCTTT
TRBJ2-7	-	TRBV4-3	-	CASSQVTGPYYEQYF	TGCGCCAGCAGCCAAGTGACGGGACCCTACTACGAGCAGTACTTC
TRBJ2-3	-	TRBV21-1	-	CASSKEGTITSTDTQYF	TGTGCCAGCAGCAAAGAGGGGACAATTACTAGCACAGATACGCAGTATTTT
TRBJ1-1	-	TRBV28	few	CASSPRITEAFF	TGTGCCAGCAGTCCCCGGATAACTGAAGCTTTCTTT
TRBJ2-5	TRBD1	TRBV5-4	-	CASSHTGGTQYF	TGTGCCAGCAGTCACACAGGGGGGACCCAGTACTTC
TRBJ1-1	-	TRBV30	-	CAWSVFRTNTEAFF	TGTGCCTGGAGTGTATTCCGCACAAACACTGAAGCTTTCTTT
TRBJ1-1	-	TRBV25-1	-	CASSGHMRNTEAFF	TGTGCCAGCAGTGGCCATATGAGGAACACTGAAGCTTTCTTT
TRBJ1-1	-	TRBV19	-	CASSIVGVLTVEAFF	TGTGCCAGTAGTATAGTTGGCGTCCTGACAGTTGAAGCTTTCTTT
TRBJ1-1	-	TRBV5-6	-	CASSLVQSNTEAFF	TGTGCCAGCAGCTTGGTTCAGTCGAACACTGAAGCTTTCTTT
TRBJ2-7	-	TRBV30	once	CAWKTGTRTGEQYF	TGTGCCTGGAAAACCGGGACAAGGACTGGAGAGCAGTACTTC
TRBJ2-7	-	TRBV7-8	-	CASSRVALAYEQYF	TGTGCCAGCAGCCGCGTTGCCCTGGCCTACGAGCAGTACTTC
TRBJ1-1	-	TRBV11-3	-	CASSPRFGVEAFF	TGTGCCAGCAGCCCGCGTTTCGGAGTTGAAGCTTTCTTT
TRBJ2-4	TRBD2	TRBV4-1	-	CASSQVQVREGDKNIQYF	TGCGCCAGCAGCCAAGTCCAGGTTCGGGAGGGTGACAAAAACATTCAGTACTTC